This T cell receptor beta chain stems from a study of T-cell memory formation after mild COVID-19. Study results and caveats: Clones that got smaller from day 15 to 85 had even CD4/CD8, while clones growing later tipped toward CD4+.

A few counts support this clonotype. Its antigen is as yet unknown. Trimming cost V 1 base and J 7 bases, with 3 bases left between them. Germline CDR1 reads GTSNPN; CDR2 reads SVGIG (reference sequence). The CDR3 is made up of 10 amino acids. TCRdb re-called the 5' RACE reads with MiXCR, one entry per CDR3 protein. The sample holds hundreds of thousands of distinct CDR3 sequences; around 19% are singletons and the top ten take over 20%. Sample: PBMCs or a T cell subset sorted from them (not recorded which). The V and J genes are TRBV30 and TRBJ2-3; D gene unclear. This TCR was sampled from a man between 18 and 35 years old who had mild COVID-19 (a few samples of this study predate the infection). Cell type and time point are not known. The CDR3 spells CAWSEYTQYF. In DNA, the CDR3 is TGTGCCTGGAGTGAGTATACGCAGTATTTT.